The clone carrying this TCR beta chain was observed many times. These data come from a study of low-dose radiotherapy and immunotherapy resistance in tumors. Time point specified: after trial treatment. The treatment was: LDRT plus nivolumab, ipilimumab, low-dose cyclophosphamide and aspirin (RACIN trial). Alpha- and beta-chain coverage of first-strand cDNA came from TRAV- and TRBV-specific primers. Using a constant-region primer together with a V-primer adapter, TCRs were subjected to 20 PCR cycles of amplification. TCRdb itself ran the reads through MiXCR, one entry per CDR3 protein. Among about 30,000 distinct CDR3 sequences, approximately 54% were seen once, and the ten largest hold 4.5% to 7%. Material: PBMCs, obtained after low-dose radiotherapy plus immunotherapy. The TCR originated in a male donor with gallbladder cancer.

The CDR3 DNA follows: TGTGCCCCCACAGGGGGAGGCTCCTACGAGCAGTACTTC. Encoded protein: CAPTGGGSYEQYF. This chain uses TRBV7-9 with TRBJ2-7; 8 bases line up with TRBD1. V dropped 11 bases and J dropped 0; count of bases not matched to a gene: 6. The CDR3 has 13 residues. Germline V CDR1 and CDR2: SEHNR, FQNEAQ (reference sequence).